This TCR beta chain was profiled in a study of blood T cell repertoires in COVID-19. Study-level background: Whether acute or convalescent, the COVID-19 samples came from the United States, Italy and Spain. The cDNA or gDNA used as material had been derived from T cells, B-cell-depleted T cells, or PBMCs.

Methods used by the authors: Reference gene primer amplification gave estimated nucleated cell counts. TCRdb's copy holds only in-frame clones and misses some; the assay was immunoSEQ multiplex PCR. V, J and clone size were drawn from that table, and D and trimming were deduced from the DNA. Of around 150,000 clones in the sample, about 79% were seen once. This clone was detected only once. Germline trimming cut 1 base from V and 7 bases from J; bases unmatched to any gene: 5. CDR3 length: 15 residues. Material for sequencing was peripheral blood. V usage is TRBV23-1 and J usage is TRBJ1-3, with 9 bases fitting TRBD1. TRBV23-1 is treated as an ORF (open reading frame) with a function not yet certain. The clonotype originates from a woman aged 50 to 65 in a cohort sampled during active or convalescent COVID-19. The CDR3 DNA is TGCGCCAGCAGTCAATGGGACAGGGTTGGGAACACCATATATTTT. The encoded protein is CASSQWDRVGNTIYF.